This T cell receptor beta chain emerged from a study of blood T cell repertoires in COVID-19. This clone was counted between two and nine times. TCRdb keeps only in-frame clones here, not all; method: immunoSEQ multiplex PCR. The table shows more than 200,000 clones, with around nine tenths occurring only once. Trimming took 5 bases from V and 4 from J; bases not matched to a gene: 17. CDR3 length equals 19 residues. CDR1 MDHEN and CDR2 SYDVKM come from the germline V gene. Sequencing used PBMCs or T cells enriched from blood (not recorded which). V and J are TRBV28 and TRBJ2-2; TRBD2 matches 9 bases. The source of this sequence is a woman in her thirties who had been exposed to COVID-19. CDR3 protein: CASSPLIGSGSYGTGELFF. DNA for the CDR3: TGTGCCAGCAGTCCCCTAATCGGTAGCGGGAGCTACGGCACCGGGGAGCTGTTTTTT.